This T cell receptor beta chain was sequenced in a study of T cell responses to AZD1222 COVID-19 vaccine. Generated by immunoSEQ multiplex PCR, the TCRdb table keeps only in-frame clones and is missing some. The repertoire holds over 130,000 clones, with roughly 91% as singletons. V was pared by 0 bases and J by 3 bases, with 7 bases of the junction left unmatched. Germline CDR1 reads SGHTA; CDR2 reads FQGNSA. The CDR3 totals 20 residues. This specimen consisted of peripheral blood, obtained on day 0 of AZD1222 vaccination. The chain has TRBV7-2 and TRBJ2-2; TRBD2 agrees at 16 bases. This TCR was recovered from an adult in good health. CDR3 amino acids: CASSLAGLAGGPFDTGELFF. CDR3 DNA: TGTGCCAGCAGCTTAGCGGGACTAGCGGGAGGGCCGTTCGACACCGGGGAGCTGTTTTTT.